Listed below are T cell receptor beta chains from one sample, sequenced in a study of long-term antiretroviral therapy in people with HIV. Libraries were prepared by immunoSEQ multiplex PCR; TCRdb keeps only in-frame clonotypes and omits some of them. The sample has about 31,000 clones; 80% to 90% are singletons. Here the sequenced sample was unsorted PBMCs, taken 0.8 years before starting antiretroviral therapy. These receptors all come from a man younger than 30 with HIV. Each CDR3 is given with its conserved first and last residue. Each record gives: D gene, clone size, V gene, J gene, CDR3 protein, CDR3 DNA. D genes are given only for firm matches. Size tells how often a clone was seen (once, few, many) or the class of an expanded clone, and some rows leave it out.

D gene: NA; clone size: NA; V gene: TRBV27; J gene: TRBJ1-4; CDR3 protein: CASSSPLANEKLFF; CDR3 DNA: TGTGCCAGCAGTTCCCCCCTGGCTAATGAAAAACTGTTTTTT
D gene: TRBD2; clone size: NA; V gene: TRBV13; J gene: TRBJ2-2; CDR3 protein: CASSPTSRTSGPFTTGELFF; CDR3 DNA: TGTGCCAGCAGCCCTACCTCCCGGACTAGCGGACCCTTCACGACCGGGGAGCTGTTTTTT
D gene: NA; clone size: few; V gene: TRBV28; J gene: TRBJ2-7; CDR3 protein: CASSLPGEYEQYF; CDR3 DNA: TGTGCCAGCAGTTTGCCGGGGGAGTACGAGCAGTACTTC
D gene: NA; clone size: NA; V gene: TRBV13; J gene: TRBJ1-4; CDR3 protein: CASSLFQGKLFF; CDR3 DNA: TGTGCCAGCAGCTTATTTCAGGGCAAACTGTTTTTT
D gene: NA; clone size: NA; V gene: TRBV27; J gene: TRBJ2-7; CDR3 protein: CASSLWGRTPGEQYF; CDR3 DNA: TGTGCCAGCAGTTTATGGGGACGGACCCCGGGGGAGCAGTACTTC
D gene: NA; clone size: few; V gene: TRBV6-5; J gene: TRBJ1-2; CDR3 protein: CAASSGTGGYTF; CDR3 DNA: TGTGCCGCCTCCTCAGGGACGGGTGGCTACACCTTC
D gene: NA; clone size: NA; V gene: TRBV7-9; J gene: TRBJ2-3; CDR3 protein: CASSSSGTDTQYF; CDR3 DNA: TGTGCCAGCAGCTCTAGCGGCACAGATACGCAGTATTTT
D gene: NA; clone size: NA; V gene: TRBV4-3; J gene: TRBJ1-3; CDR3 protein: CASSQEMARGAGGNTIYF; CDR3 DNA: TGCGCCAGCAGCCAAGAGATGGCGCGGGGGGCCGGAGGAAACACCATATATTTT
D gene: NA; clone size: NA; V gene: TRBV4-3; J gene: TRBJ1-1; CDR3 protein: CASGREGTEAFF; CDR3 DNA: TGCGCCAGCGGCAGGGAGGGCACTGAAGCTTTCTTT
D gene: NA; clone size: NA; V gene: TRBV7-9; J gene: TRBJ2-5; CDR3 protein: CASSLKGGETQYF; CDR3 DNA: TGTGCCAGCAGCTTAAAGGGGGGAGAGACCCAGTACTTC
D gene: NA; clone size: NA; V gene: TRBV19; J gene: TRBJ1-5; CDR3 protein: CASDVGEREGPQHF; CDR3 DNA: TGTGCCAGTGACGTGGGGGAGAGGGAAGGGCCCCAGCATTTT
D gene: TRBD2; clone size: NA; V gene: TRBV11-2; J gene: TRBJ2-1; CDR3 protein: CASSLDSALAGGPRDNEQFF; CDR3 DNA: TGTGCCAGCAGCTTAGATAGCGCACTAGCGGGAGGGCCGAGGGACAATGAGCAGTTCTTC
D gene: TRBD2; clone size: NA; V gene: TRBV7-9; J gene: TRBJ2-3; CDR3 protein: CASSSGLAGGVF; CDR3 DNA: TGTGCCAGCAGCTCGGGGCTAGCGGGAGGCGTGTTT
D gene: NA; clone size: NA; V gene: TRBV7-6; J gene: TRBJ1-4; CDR3 protein: CAVGYNEKLFF; CDR3 DNA: TGTGCCGTGGGCTACAATGAAAAACTGTTTTTT
D gene: NA; clone size: once; V gene: TRBV9; J gene: TRBJ1-2; CDR3 protein: CASSARDDKYYGYTF; CDR3 DNA: TGTGCCAGCAGCGCCAGGGACGACAAGTACTATGGCTACACCTTC
D gene: TRBD2; clone size: NA; V gene: TRBV6-5; J gene: TRBJ2-1; CDR3 protein: CASSRLAGFAHEQFF; CDR3 DNA: TGTGCCAGCAGTCGACTAGCGGGGTTCGCCCATGAGCAGTTCTTC
D gene: NA; clone size: once; V gene: TRBV6-5; J gene: TRBJ2-7; CDR3 protein: CASSTTQGFNYEQYF; CDR3 DNA: TGTGCCAGCAGTACTACGCAGGGTTTCAACTACGAGCAGTACTTC
D gene: NA; clone size: NA; V gene: TRBV5-6; J gene: TRBJ2-2; CDR3 protein: CASSSEYLTPVLFF; CDR3 DNA: TGTGCCAGCAGCTCCGAGTATCTGACACCCGTGCTGTTTTTT
D gene: TRBD1; clone size: NA; V gene: TRBV5-4; J gene: TRBJ1-1; CDR3 protein: CASSQGTATEAFF; CDR3 DNA: TGTGCCAGCAGCCAAGGGACAGCCACTGAAGCTTTCTTT
D gene: NA; clone size: NA; V gene: TRBV6-6; J gene: TRBJ2-7; CDR3 protein: CASSSQWTEQYF; CDR3 DNA: TGTGCCAGCAGTTCCCAATGGACAGAGCAGTACTTC
D gene: NA; clone size: NA; V gene: TRBV4-1; J gene: TRBJ2-4; CDR3 protein: CASSQDGARGGGIQYF; CDR3 DNA: TGCGCCAGCAGCCAAGATGGGGCGAGGGGGGGAGGGATTCAGTACTTC
D gene: NA; clone size: NA; V gene: TRBV27; J gene: TRBJ2-7; CDR3 protein: CASSWGGAYEQYF; CDR3 DNA: TGTGCCAGCAGCTGGGGGGGGGCTTACGAGCAGTACTTC
D gene: TRBD1; clone size: once; V gene: TRBV7-2; J gene: TRBJ1-6; CDR3 protein: CASSQVNRGRLPLHF; CDR3 DNA: TGTGCCAGCAGCCAGGTGAACAGGGGGCGTCTACCCCTCCACTTT
D gene: NA; clone size: NA; V gene: TRBV20-1; J gene: TRBJ1-3; CDR3 protein: CSARDLNTIYF; CDR3 DNA: TGCAGTGCTAGAGATCTCAACACCATATATTTT
D gene: NA; clone size: NA; V gene: TRBV2; J gene: TRBJ2-5; CDR3 protein: CASSEGQAPSETQYF; CDR3 DNA: TGTGCCAGCAGCGAAGGGCAAGCGCCATCGGAGACCCAGTACTTC
D gene: NA; clone size: few; V gene: TRBV7-9; J gene: TRBJ1-2; CDR3 protein: CASSLLSNNYGYTF; CDR3 DNA: TGTGCCAGCAGCTTGCTCAGCAATAACTATGGCTACACCTTC
D gene: NA; clone size: once; V gene: TRBV11-1; J gene: TRBJ1-1; CDR3 protein: CASARDSGFQGAEAFF; CDR3 DNA: TGTGCCAGCGCGAGGGATTCAGGGTTTCAAGGGGCTGAAGCTTTCTTT
D gene: NA; clone size: NA; V gene: TRBV6-6; J gene: TRBJ1-1; CDR3 protein: CASRRDDLNTEAFF; CDR3 DNA: TGTGCCAGCAGACGCGACGACTTGAACACTGAAGCTTTCTTT
D gene: TRBD1; clone size: NA; V gene: TRBV5-6; J gene: TRBJ2-5; CDR3 protein: CASSLETGLWETQYF; CDR3 DNA: TGTGCCAGCAGCTTGGAGACAGGGCTCTGGGAGACCCAGTACTTC
D gene: NA; clone size: NA; V gene: TRBV5-8; J gene: TRBJ2-2; CDR3 protein: CASSLAYGGRNTGELFF; CDR3 DNA: TGTGCCAGCAGCTTGGCCTATGGGGGTCGGAACACCGGGGAGCTGTTTTTT
D gene: NA; clone size: NA; V gene: TRBV5-1; J gene: TRBJ2-3; CDR3 protein: CASSLVVRQTTDTQYF; CDR3 DNA: TGCGCCAGCAGCTTGGTCGTTCGACAGACCACAGATACGCAGTATTTT
D gene: NA; clone size: NA; V gene: TRBV11-3; J gene: TRBJ2-7; CDR3 protein: CASSLAQGGQYEQYF; CDR3 DNA: TGTGCCAGCAGCCTAGCTCAAGGGGGGCAATACGAGCAGTACTTC
D gene: NA; clone size: few; V gene: TRBV7-3; J gene: TRBJ2-7; CDR3 protein: CASSLTNSPLAEQYF; CDR3 DNA: TGTGCCAGCAGCTTAACTAACAGCCCTCTCGCCGAGCAGTACTTC
D gene: NA; clone size: NA; V gene: TRBV7-9; J gene: TRBJ2-3; CDR3 protein: CASSLVLGEGTDTQYF; CDR3 DNA: TGTGCCAGCAGCTTAGTTTTGGGGGAAGGCACAGATACGCAGTATTTT
D gene: NA; clone size: NA; V gene: TRBV19; J gene: TRBJ2-3; CDR3 protein: CASSRHTDTQYF; CDR3 DNA: TGTGCCAGTAGTCGCCACACAGATACGCAGTATTTT
D gene: NA; clone size: NA; V gene: TRBV14; J gene: TRBJ2-3; CDR3 protein: CASSQYSTDTQYF; CDR3 DNA: TGTGCCAGCAGCCAGTACAGCACAGATACGCAGTATTTT
D gene: NA; clone size: NA; V gene: TRBV5-5; J gene: TRBJ2-7; CDR3 protein: CASSFWDFPYEQYF; CDR3 DNA: TGTGCCAGCAGTTTCTGGGACTTTCCCTACGAGCAGTACTTC
D gene: TRBD2; clone size: NA; V gene: TRBV11-2; J gene: TRBJ2-1; CDR3 protein: CASRLAGDEQFF; CDR3 DNA: TGTGCCAGCAGACTAGCGGGAGATGAGCAGTTCTTC
D gene: NA; clone size: NA; V gene: TRBV12-5; J gene: TRBJ1-1; CDR3 protein: CASGLGGGTEAFF; CDR3 DNA: TGTGCTAGTGGCCTAGGGGGGGGCACTGAAGCTTTCTTT
D gene: NA; clone size: NA; V gene: TRBV19; J gene: TRBJ1-1; CDR3 protein: CASSMRGWKDTEAFF; CDR3 DNA: TGTGCCAGTAGTATGAGGGGGTGGAAGGACACTGAAGCTTTCTTT
D gene: TRBD1; clone size: NA; V gene: TRBV29-1; J gene: TRBJ1-1; CDR3 protein: CSVGGQGYSAFF; CDR3 DNA: TGCAGCGTTGGGGGACAGGGCTACTCAGCTTTCTTT
D gene: TRBD2; clone size: NA; V gene: TRBV4-3; J gene: TRBJ2-1; CDR3 protein: CASSQDWVSGSYNEQFF; CDR3 DNA: TGCGCCAGCAGCCAAGATTGGGTAAGCGGGAGCTACAATGAGCAGTTCTTC
D gene: NA; clone size: NA; V gene: TRBV25-1; J gene: TRBJ2-5; CDR3 protein: CASSDREETQYF; CDR3 DNA: TGTGCCAGCAGTGACAGGGAAGAGACCCAGTACTTC
D gene: NA; clone size: NA; V gene: TRBV27; J gene: TRBJ2-5; CDR3 protein: CASSLGPGWEIEAQYF; CDR3 DNA: TGTGCCAGCAGTTTAGGGCCCGGTTGGGAGATAGAAGCCCAGTACTTC